The entry below describes one T cell receptor (beta chain). The time point denotes: blood 2 weeks post-SBRT. Treatment defined: 15 Gy SBRT to primary tumor, nephrectomy 4 weeks later. These data come from a study of radiation and T cells in renal cell carcinoma. Here immunoSEQ multiplex PCR was the method, and the copy in TCRdb shows in-frame clones only, minus some. The sample gives more than 100,000 clones, around 89% of which show up once; 5.8% is in the top ten. CDR1 and CDR2 from the germline V gene are LGHNT and FRNRAP. The V end lost 0 bases, the J end lost 7 bases, and 7 bases lay between the germline ends. The CDR3 runs 13 residues.

The sample in question was blood, obtained from a patient whose treatment included radiotherapy and nephrectomy. V and J are TRBV12-5 and TRBJ1-3; D is ambiguous. The source of this sequence is a woman aged 65 to 85 with renal cell carcinoma. Here the CDR3 reads CASGLVGGNTIYF. The DNA of the CDR3 is TGTGCTAGTGGTTTGGTAGGTGGGAACACCATATATTTT.